The 18 T cell receptor beta chains given below trace back to one sample, sequenced in a study of early T cells in non-severe SARS-CoV-2 infection. TCRdb analysed the 5' RACE reads with MiXCR anew, one entry per CDR3 protein. This sample has tens of thousands of distinct CDR3 sequences, with about a tenth found just once. The source material was whole blood. These receptors all come from an adult who was a healthcare worker with PCR-confirmed SARS-CoV-2 infection or an uninfected control (not recorded which).

V usage is TRBV5-1 and J usage is TRBJ1-1; 8 bases line up with TRBD1. The germline V gene has CDR1 SGHRS and CDR2 YFSETQ. V shed 4 bases and J 0 bases; nucleotides not matched to a gene: 14. CDR3 length equals 18 residues. CDR3 coding DNA: TGCGCCAGCAGCCGGGCGGGACAGGCGGCCTTCATGAACACTGAAGCTTTCTTT. It encodes CASSRAGQAAFMNTEAFF.

This clonotype was seen more than once but under ten times. This chain uses TRBV11-2 with TRBJ2-7; TRBD2 aligns across 11 bases. The CDR3 totals 15 residues. V trimming: 4 bases; J trimming: 1 base; junction bases outside the gene matches: 3. Germline V lookup: CDR1 SGHAT, CDR2 FQNNGV. The CDR3 sequence is CASSSGTSGSYEQYF. In DNA, the CDR3 is TGTGCCAGCAGCTCGGGGACTAGCGGATCCTACGAGCAGTACTTC.

This clonotype was seen more than once but under ten times. The rearrangement joins TRBV6-6 to TRBJ1-5; D gene ambiguous. Deletions cut 0 bases from V and 4 bases from J, with 7 bases between. Germline V gives CDR1 MNHNY, CDR2 SVGAGI (reference sequence). The length of the CDR3 is 14 residues. CDR3 sequence reads: CASSYSRENQPQHF. CDR3 in DNA: TGTGCCAGCAGTTACTCGAGGGAAAATCAGCCCCAGCATTTT.

The table lists this clonotype with many counts. V is TRBV4-1 and J is TRBJ1-4, with no clear D. Trimming removed 1 base from V and 5 bases from J, with 8 bases in between. CDR3 length: 14 residues. Germline values: CDR1 MGHRA, CDR2 YSYEKL. The CDR3 DNA sequence: TGCGCCAGCAGCCAAGTATCCCTAAATGAAAAACTGTTTTTT. Translating it yields CASSQVSLNEKLFF.

CDR3 coding DNA: TGTGCCAGCAGTTTCAGCGGGGGCGACGGCAATCAGCCCCAGCATTTT. Its protein is CASSFSGGDGNQPQHF. The chain has TRBV12-3 or TRBV12-4 and TRBJ1-5, with D possibly being TRBD1 (6 bases). CDR3 length: 16 amino acids. V was cut by 3 bases and J by 2 bases, with 14 bases left in between.

V usage is TRBV20-1 and J usage is TRBJ1-2, with D hard to call. This CDR3 spans 15 amino acids. Germline values: CDR1 DFQATT, CDR2 SNEGSKA (reference sequence). V lost 0 bases and J 4 bases, leaving 15 bases between the germline ends. The CDR3 loop reads CSARDSGSSGYGYTF. The DNA for the CDR3 is TGCAGTGCTAGAGATAGTGGGTCCTCTGGCTATGGCTACACCTTC.

V usage is TRBV7-9 and J usage is TRBJ2-1; D possibly corresponds to TRBD1 (6 bases). The CDR3 extends over 14 amino acids. V was shortened by 4 bases and J by 7 bases, with 14 bases between the two germline ends. Germline V gene lookup returns CDR1 SEHNR and CDR2 FQNEAQ (reference sequence). CDR3 nucleotide sequence: TGTGCCAGCAGCTCGGACAGACACGGGAATGAGCAGTTCTTC. Its protein product is CASSSDRHGNEQFF.

This clonotype was counted at least ten times. The chain links TRBV30 to TRBJ1-2; tentative D call: TRBD1 (5 bases). Per the germline V gene, CDR1 is GTSNPN and CDR2 is SVGIG (reference sequence). V lost 3 bases and J lost 0, with 11 bases in between. The CDR3 contains 14 residues. CDR3 amino acids: CAWRGDPANYGYTF. As DNA, the CDR3 is TGTGCCTGGAGGGGGGACCCAGCTAACTATGGCTACACCTTC.

The chain uses TRBV4-1 and TRBJ2-5, with unresolved D. Germline CDR1 and CDR2: MGHRA and YSYEKL. The ends were cut back, 4 bases at V and 5 bases at J, with 11 bases in the middle. CDR3 length equals 13 residues. CDR3 sequence: CASSLLLQETQYF. The CDR3 DNA reads as TGCGCCAGCAGCCTCCTCCTTCAGGAGACCCAGTACTTC.

This clonotype was recorded a few times. V usage is TRBV13 and J usage is TRBJ1-2; D is uncertain. Germline CDR1 reads PRHDT; CDR2 reads FYEKMQ (reference sequence). The CDR3 is made up of 12 amino acids. Trimming cost V 4 bases and J 6 bases, with 9 bases left between them. CDR3 coding DNA: TGTGCCAGCAGCTCCTACAGCGATGGCTACACCTTC. Its protein product is CASSSYSDGYTF.

In its sample, this clonotype was seen a few times. The chain uses TRBV2 and TRBJ1-4; 12 bases fit TRBD1. The CDR3 length is 16 residues. Unmatched junction bases numbered 7, after V lost 6 bases and J lost 5 bases. CDR1 and CDR2 (germline): SNHLY, FYNNEI. The CDR3 spells CASRRDRGRLNEKLFF. The CDR3 DNA reads TGTGCCAGCAGGAGGGACAGGGGGCGCTTGAATGAAAAACTGTTTTTT.

Many counts were recorded for this clonotype. This sequence joins TRBV19 and TRBJ1-2; D is uncertain. CDR1 LNHDA and CDR2 SQIVND come from the germline V gene (reference sequence). The V gene lost 7 bases and the J gene lost 8 bases, with 14 bases spanning the gap. The CDR3 length is 12 residues. The CDR3 protein is CASTPGSEGYTF. In DNA form, the CDR3 reads TGTGCCAGTACCCCCGGGAGTGAAGGCTACACCTTC.

This clonotype occurred many times. This chain joins TRBV5-4 and TRBJ1-2; D not certain. Trimming shortened V by 4 bases and J by 0 bases, and 10 bases separated the two germline ends. The germline V gene has CDR1 SGHNT and CDR2 YYREEE (reference sequence). This CDR3 contains 14 residues. This CDR3 reads CASSGRGANYGYTF. The CDR3 nucleotides read TGTGCCAGCAGCGGACGGGGAGCTAACTATGGCTACACCTTC.

This sequence joins TRBV3-1 and TRBJ2-7; D unresolved. The CDR3 extends over 16 amino acids. Trimming stripped 4 bases from V and 0 bases from J, with 16 bases between. Germline V gene sequence: CDR1 LGHDT, CDR2 YNNKEL (reference sequence). The CDR3, as DNA: TGTGCCAGCAGCCCCCTTTTTGGGGATCTCTCCTACGAGCAGTACTTC. It is translated as CASSPLFGDLSYEQYF.

This clonotype has only a few counts. V is TRBV3-1 and J is TRBJ2-2; TRBD1 might be the D (5 bases). CDR1 is LGHDT, CDR2 YNNKEL, per germline (reference sequence). Trimming shortened V by 4 bases and J by 6 bases, and 12 bases separated the two germline ends. The CDR3 sequence is 14 residues long. The CDR3 sequence is CASSPQTDPGELFF. CDR3 nucleotides: TGTGCCAGCAGCCCCCAGACAGATCCCGGGGAGCTGTTTTTT.

This clonotype was counted a few times. This chain connects TRBV2 to TRBJ2-5, with D perhaps TRBD2 (6 bases). Looked up from germline, CDR1 is SNHLY and CDR2 is FYNNEI. The CDR3 covers 15 residues. Trimming took 6 bases from V and 2 from J, leaving 16 bases between them. The CDR3: CASSPGGVSQETQYF. The CDR3, as DNA: TGTGCCAGCAGCCCCGGAGGGGTCTCACAAGAGACCCAGTACTTC.

This chain links TRBV30 with TRBJ2-7, with D unclear. V was cut by 3 bases and J by 3 bases, with 6 bases left in between. This CDR3 spans 11 amino acids. Germline CDR1 and CDR2: GTSNPN and SVGIG (reference sequence). The CDR3 sequence is CAWRGNYEQYF. DNA for the CDR3: TGTGCCTGGAGGGGGAACTACGAGCAGTACTTC.

This clonotype was observed a few times. The chain combines TRBV30 with TRBJ2-7; a possible D gene is TRBD2 (6 bases). Per the germline V gene, CDR1 is GTSNPN and CDR2 is SVGIG (reference sequence). This CDR3 region has 10 residues. V lost 7 bases, J lost 4 bases, and 8 bases lay in between. The CDR3 DNA follows: TGTGCCTTGGGGGGTTACGAGCAGTACTTC. Protein: CALGGYEQYF.